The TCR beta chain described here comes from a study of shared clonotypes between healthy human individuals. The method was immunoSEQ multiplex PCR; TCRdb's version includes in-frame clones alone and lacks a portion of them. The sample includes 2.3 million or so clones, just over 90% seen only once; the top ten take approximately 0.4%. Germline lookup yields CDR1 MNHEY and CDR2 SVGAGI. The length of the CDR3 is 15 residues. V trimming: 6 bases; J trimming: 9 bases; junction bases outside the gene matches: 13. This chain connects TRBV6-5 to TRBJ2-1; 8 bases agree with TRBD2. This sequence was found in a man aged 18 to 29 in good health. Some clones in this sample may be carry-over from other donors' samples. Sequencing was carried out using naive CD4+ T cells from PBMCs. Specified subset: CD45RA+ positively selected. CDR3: CASSPGLVQGSEQFF. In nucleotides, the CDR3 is TGTGCCAGCAGCCCGGGACTAGTACAGGGTAGTGAGCAGTTCTTC.